The subject of this entry is one T cell receptor (beta chain). Data came from immunoSEQ multiplex PCR; TCRdb stores just in-frame clones and leaves some out. The sample lists 1,500,000 or so clones, around 98.5% occurring once. The sample comes from a study of shared clonotypes between healthy human individuals. Looking at the study overall: A few men and a couple of women, aged 18 to 49, were donors.

CDR3 length equals 14 residues. V was pared by 5 bases and J by 0 bases, with 10 bases between. The germline CDR1 and CDR2 sequences are GTSNPN and SVGIG (reference sequence). The sequencing input was naive CD4+ T cells sorted from blood. Indicated subset: CD45RA+ positively selected. The chain is built from TRBV30 and TRBJ1-4; D gene ambiguous. The receptor was isolated from a man younger than 40 in good health. CDR3: CAWEQKATNEKLFF. The DNA for the CDR3 is TGTGCCTGGGAACAGAAGGCAACTAATGAAAAACTGTTTTTT. Full variable domain (remainder filled in from reference TRBV30 and TRBJ1-4): SQTIHQWPATLVQPVGSPLSLECTVEGTSNPNLYWYRQAAGRGLQLLFYSVGIGQISSEVPQNLSASRPQDRQFILSSKKLLLSDSGFYLCAWEQKATNEKLFFGSGTQLSVL.